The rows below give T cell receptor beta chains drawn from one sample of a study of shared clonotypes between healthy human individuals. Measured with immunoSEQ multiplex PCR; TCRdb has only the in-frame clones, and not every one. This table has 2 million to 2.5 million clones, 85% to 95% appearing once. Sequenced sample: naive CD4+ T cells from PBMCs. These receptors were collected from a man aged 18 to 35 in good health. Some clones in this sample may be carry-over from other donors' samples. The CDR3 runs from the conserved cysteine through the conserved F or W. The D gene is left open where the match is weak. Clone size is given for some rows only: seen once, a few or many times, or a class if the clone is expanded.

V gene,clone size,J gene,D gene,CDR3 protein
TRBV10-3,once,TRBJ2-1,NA,CAISANDEQFF
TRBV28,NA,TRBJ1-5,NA,CASSPPGQPQHF
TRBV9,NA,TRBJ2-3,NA,CASSVGGLSTDTQYF
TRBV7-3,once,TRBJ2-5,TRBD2,CASSPAGGGQETQYF
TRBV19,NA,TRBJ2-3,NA,CASSIAFAESTDTQYF
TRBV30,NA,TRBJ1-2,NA,CAWSPSGPTCTF
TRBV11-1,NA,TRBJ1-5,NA,CASSFTDSNQPQHF
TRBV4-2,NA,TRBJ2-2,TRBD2,CASSQPLAGDAGELFF
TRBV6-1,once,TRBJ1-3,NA,CASRSRGTGNTIYF
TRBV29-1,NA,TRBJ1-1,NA,CSAPGLDTEAFF
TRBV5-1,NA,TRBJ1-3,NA,CASSLARTSGNTIYF
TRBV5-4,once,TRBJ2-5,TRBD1,CASSLARTGGETQYF
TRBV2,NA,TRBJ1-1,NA,CASSYAGTAGTEAFF
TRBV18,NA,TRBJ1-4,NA,CASSPRSTATNEKLFF
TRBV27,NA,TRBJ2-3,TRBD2,CASSIAGRSTDTQYF
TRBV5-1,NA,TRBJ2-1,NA,CASSLGPGASSYNEQFF
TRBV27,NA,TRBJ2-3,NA,CASSSDAGLDTQYF
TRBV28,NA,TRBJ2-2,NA,CASSLWGASNTGELFF
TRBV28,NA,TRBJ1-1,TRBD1,CASSPWGNRGAEAFF
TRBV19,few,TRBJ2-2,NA,CASSTRTASNTGELFF
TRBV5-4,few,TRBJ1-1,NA,CASSLLRDTEAFF
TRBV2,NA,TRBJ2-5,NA,CASSLGSPETQYF
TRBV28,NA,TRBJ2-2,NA,CASSLRRMVVGELFF
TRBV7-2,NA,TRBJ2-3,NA,CASSLYFTDTQYF
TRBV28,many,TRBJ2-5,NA,CASTYGSGKETQYF